This T cell receptor beta chain was sequenced for a study of identical twins. This clonotype was found a few times. Antigen specificity is unknown. At one of its ends the junction is not consistent with the germline gene, which may arise from a read error. TCRdb re-called the 5' RACE reads with MiXCR, one entry per CDR3 protein. The sample has 450,000 or so distinct CDR3 sequences, 24% seen once. Germline lookup yields CDR1 MNHEY and CDR2 SMNVEV (reference sequence). The length of the CDR3 is 15 residues. The study, taken as a whole, reports: Cord blood beta clonotypes present at high abundance carried fewer insertions; no such pattern appeared in memory repertoires.

This sample was shared with a second study, whose subject was T cells expressing NK-cell markers.

The material sequenced was CD4+ T cells sorted from blood. This chain joins TRBV27 and TRBJ2-7; D perhaps matches TRBD2 (6 bases). The sequence was collected from a woman under 30 in good health. CDR3 in amino acids: CAGSSPSVVTYEQYF. The CDR3 DNA is TGTGCCGGCAGCTCTCCTAGCGTCGTAACCTACGAGCAGTACTTC.